Following are 9 T cell receptor beta chains from one sample sequenced in a study of PD-1 blockade in classical Hodgkin lymphoma. Every patient experienced relapse after autologous stem cell transplantation, and brentuximab vedotin exposure varied. TCRdb's table, derived via immunoSEQ multiplex PCR, lists solely in-frame clones and lacks some. The table lists 45,000 to 55,000 clones, more than 65% of them singletons. The sample was peripheral blood mononuclear cells (PBMCs), taken at baseline. All receptors come from a human donor with classical Hodgkin lymphoma.

The chain combines TRBV6-1 with TRBJ2-5; D remains ambiguous. Trimming removed 7 bases at V and 2 bases at J, with 11 bases between. The CDR3 covers 13 residues. CDR1 is MNHNS, CDR2 SASEGT, per germline. The CDR3 DNA sequence: TGTGCCAGCAAACTCCCCTCGCAAGAGACCCAGTACTTC. As protein: CASKLPSQETQYF.

This clone was seen a handful of times. The chain recombines TRBV5-4 with TRBJ1-2; the D gene is possibly TRBD1 (5 bases). The CDR3 is 13 residues long. V lost 3 bases and J lost 1, with 7 bases in between. From germline, CDR1 is SGHNT and CDR2 YYREEE (reference sequence). CDR3 amino acids: CASSWTHNYGYTF. In nucleotides, the CDR3 is TGTGCCAGCAGCTGGACACATAACTATGGCTACACCTTC.

J is TRBJ1-1 and V is TRBV10-2; D gene uncertain. There are 14 residues in the CDR3. The germline gives CDR1 WSHSY, CDR2 SAAADI. With 3 bases removed from V and 3 bases from J, the gap between germline ends came to 11 bases. CDR3 sequence reads: CASSEASADTEAFF. CDR3 nucleotide sequence: TGCGCCAGCAGTGAAGCCTCCGCGGACACTGAAGCTTTCTTT.

The V gene is TRBV19, the J gene TRBJ2-7; 8 bases align to TRBD1. CDR3 size: 13 residues. Per germline, CDR1 LNHDA and CDR2 SQIVND (reference sequence). The V gene end was trimmed by 5 bases and the J gene end by 2 bases; junction bases not matched to a gene: 2. CDR3 loop: CASSWTGTYEQYF. The CDR3 DNA follows: TGTGCCAGTAGTTGGACAGGGACCTACGAGCAGTACTTC.

As to this clone: A read error may account for a junction end that differs from germline. The chain couples TRBV7-2 to TRBJ1-2, with TRBD1 identical over 9 bases. Germline assignment: CDR1 SGHTA and CDR2 FQGNSA. The CDR3 covers 17 residues. CDR3 in amino acids: CASSLAGTGRVNYGYTF. In nucleotides, the CDR3 is TGTGCCAGCAGCCTAGCCGGGACAGGGCGGGTTAACTATGGCTACACCTTC.

The gene calls are TRBV27 and TRBJ2-7; 12 bases align to TRBD2. The CDR3 runs 13 residues. V shed 6 bases and J 7 bases; nucleotides not matched to a gene: 4. CDR1 is MNHEY, CDR2 SMNVEV, per germline (reference sequence). In nucleotides, the CDR3 is TGTGCCAGCAGGGCTAGCGGGAGGGGGGAGCAGTACTTC. Its protein product is CASRASGRGEQYF.

This chain connects TRBV7-3 to TRBJ1-5; possible D gene TRBD1, 5 bases. This CDR3 is built from 19 residues. Trimming took 5 bases from V and 5 from J, leaving 28 bases between them. Germline lookup yields CDR1 SGHTA and CDR2 FQGTGA. This CDR3 reads CASSHLRTAGGAGDQPQHF. The CDR3 DNA sequence: TGTGCCAGCAGCCACTTACGGACCGCAGGTGGGGCGGGCGATCAGCCCCAGCATTTT.

The rearrangement joins TRBV5-1 to TRBJ2-1; TRBD2 aligns across 9 bases. The CDR3 has 17 residues. Looked up from germline, CDR1 is SGHRS and CDR2 is YFSETQ. J lost 5 bases, V lost 2 bases, and 11 bases had no gene match. Written as DNA, the CDR3 is TGCGCCAGCAGCTTTGGACCATCCTCTAGCGGGAACAATGAGCAGTTCTTC. It codes for CASSFGPSSSGNNEQFF.

This clone occurred a few times. The chain uses TRBV7-9 and TRBJ2-7, with D perhaps matching TRBD2 (5 bases). CDR1 and CDR2 from the germline V gene are SEHNR and FQNEAQ (reference sequence). V lost 5 bases to trimming and J lost 0 bases, with 17 bases between them. This CDR3 contains 16 residues. As DNA, the CDR3 is TGTGCCAGCAGCAGCCGGGGAGTAGCTTCCTCCTACGAGCAGTACTTC. Protein: CASSSRGVASSYEQYF. The whole variable domain, remainder taken from reference TRBV7-9 and TRBJ2-7, is DTGVSQNPRHKITKRGQNVTFRCDPISEHNRLYWYRQTLGQGPEFLTYFQNEAQLEKSRLLSDRFSAERPKGSFSTLEIQRTEQGDSAMYLCASSSRGVASSYEQYFGPGTRLTVT.